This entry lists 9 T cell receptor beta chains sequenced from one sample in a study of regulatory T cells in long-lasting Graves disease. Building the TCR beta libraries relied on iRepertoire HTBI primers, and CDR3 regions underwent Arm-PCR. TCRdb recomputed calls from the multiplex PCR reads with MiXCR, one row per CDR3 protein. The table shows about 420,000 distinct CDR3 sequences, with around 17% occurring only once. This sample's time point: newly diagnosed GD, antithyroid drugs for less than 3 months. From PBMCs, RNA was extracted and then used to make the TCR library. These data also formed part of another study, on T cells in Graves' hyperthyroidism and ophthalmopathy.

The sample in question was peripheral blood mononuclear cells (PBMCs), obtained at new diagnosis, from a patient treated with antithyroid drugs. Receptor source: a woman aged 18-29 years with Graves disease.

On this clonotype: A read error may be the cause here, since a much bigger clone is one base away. CDR3 sequence reads: CASSYNNYGYTF. The CDR3 region has the DNA TGTGCCAGCAGCTACAATAACTATGGCTACACCTTC. This chain uses TRBV7-9 with TRBJ1-2; D is uncertain. CDR1 is SEHNR, CDR2 FQNEAQ, per germline (reference sequence). V was pared by 4 bases and J by 1 base, with 4 bases between. The CDR3 covers 12 residues.

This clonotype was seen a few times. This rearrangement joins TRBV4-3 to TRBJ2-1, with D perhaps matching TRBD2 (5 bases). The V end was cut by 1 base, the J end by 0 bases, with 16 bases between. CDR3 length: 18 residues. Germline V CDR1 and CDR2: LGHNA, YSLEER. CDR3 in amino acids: CASSQGAYSRASYNEQFF. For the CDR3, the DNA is TGCGCCAGCAGCCAAGGGGCGTATTCGAGGGCCTCCTACAATGAGCAGTTCTTC.

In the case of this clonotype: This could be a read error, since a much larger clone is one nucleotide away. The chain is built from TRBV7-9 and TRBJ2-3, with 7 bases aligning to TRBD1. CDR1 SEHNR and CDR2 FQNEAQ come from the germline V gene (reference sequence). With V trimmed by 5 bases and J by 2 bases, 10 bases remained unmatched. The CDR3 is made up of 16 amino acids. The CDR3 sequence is CASSTRGGQNTDTQYF. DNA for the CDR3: TGTGCCAGCAGCACCCGAGGGGGACAGAACACAGATACGCAGTATTTT.

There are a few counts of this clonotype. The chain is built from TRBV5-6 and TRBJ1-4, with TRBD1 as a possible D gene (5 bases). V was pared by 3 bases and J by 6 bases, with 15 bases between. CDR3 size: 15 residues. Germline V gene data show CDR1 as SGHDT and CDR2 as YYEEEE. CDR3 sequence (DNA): TGTGCCAGCAGCTCCCGGGACCGTATAGATGAAAAACTGTTTTTT. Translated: CASSSRDRIDEKLFF.

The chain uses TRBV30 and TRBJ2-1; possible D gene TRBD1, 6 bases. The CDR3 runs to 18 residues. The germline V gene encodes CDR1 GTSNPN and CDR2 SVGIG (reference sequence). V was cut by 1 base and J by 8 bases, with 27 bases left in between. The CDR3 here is CAWSGFTLDRFVSDEQFF. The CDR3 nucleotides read TGTGCCTGGAGTGGCTTTACCCTAGACAGGTTCGTGAGCGATGAGCAGTTCTTC.

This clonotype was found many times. In nucleotides, the CDR3 is TGTGCCAGCAGCCAGGGACTAGACAATGAGCAGTTCTTC. This sequence encodes CASSQGLDNEQFF. The chain carries TRBV7-3 and TRBJ2-1; the match to TRBD2 covers 8 bases. The CDR3 consists of 13 residues. Germline CDR1 SGHTA, CDR2 FQGTGA. Losses at the gene ends were 5 bases for V and 5 bases for J; bases not matched to a gene: 2.

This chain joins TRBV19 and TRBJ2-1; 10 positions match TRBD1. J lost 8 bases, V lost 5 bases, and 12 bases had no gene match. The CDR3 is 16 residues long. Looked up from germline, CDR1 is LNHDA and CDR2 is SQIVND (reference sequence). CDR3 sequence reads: CASSPGRPGTGDEQFF. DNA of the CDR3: TGTGCCAGTAGTCCAGGCCGTCCCGGGACAGGGGATGAGCAGTTCTTC.

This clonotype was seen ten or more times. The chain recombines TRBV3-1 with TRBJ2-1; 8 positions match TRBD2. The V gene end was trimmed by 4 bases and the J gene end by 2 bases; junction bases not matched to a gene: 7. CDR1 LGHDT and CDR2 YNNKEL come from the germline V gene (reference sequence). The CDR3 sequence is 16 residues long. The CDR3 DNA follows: TGTGCCAGCAGCCCAACCGGGACTAGACCCTACAATGAGCAGTTCTTC. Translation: CASSPTGTRPYNEQFF.

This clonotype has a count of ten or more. CDR3 sequence: CASSLGQGLDEQYF. CDR3 nucleotides: TGTGCCAGCAGTCTAGGACAGGGTTTGGACGAGCAGTACTTC. The chain carries TRBV12-3 or TRBV12-4 and TRBJ2-7; TRBD1 matches 8 bases. V lost 5 bases, J lost 5 bases, and 8 bases stayed unmatched. CDR3 size: 14 residues.